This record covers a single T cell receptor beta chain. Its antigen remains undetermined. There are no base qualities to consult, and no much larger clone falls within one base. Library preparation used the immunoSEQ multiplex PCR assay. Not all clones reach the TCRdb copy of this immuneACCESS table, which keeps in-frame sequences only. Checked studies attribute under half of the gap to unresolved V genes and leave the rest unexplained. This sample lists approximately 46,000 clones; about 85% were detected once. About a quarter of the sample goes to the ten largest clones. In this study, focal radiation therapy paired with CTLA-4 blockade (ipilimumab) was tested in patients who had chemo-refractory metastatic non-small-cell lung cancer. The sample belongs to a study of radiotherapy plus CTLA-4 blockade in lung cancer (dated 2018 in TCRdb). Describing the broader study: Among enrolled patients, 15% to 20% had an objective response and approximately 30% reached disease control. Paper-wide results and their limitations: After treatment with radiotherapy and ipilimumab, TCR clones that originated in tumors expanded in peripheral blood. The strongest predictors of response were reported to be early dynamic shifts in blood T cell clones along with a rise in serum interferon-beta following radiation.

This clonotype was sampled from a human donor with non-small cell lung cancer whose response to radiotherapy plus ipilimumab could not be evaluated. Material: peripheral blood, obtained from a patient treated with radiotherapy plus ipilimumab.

The CDR3 corresponds to CASSSLADTDTQYF. DNA sequence: TGTGCCAGCAGTTCCCTAGCGGACACAGATACGCAGTATTTT. The chain is assembled from TRBV5-6 and TRBJ2-3, with TRBD2 identical over 7 junction bases. From V the trimming removes 5 bases and from J it removes 2 bases, while the gene matches leave 5 bases of the junction unaccounted for. CDR3 length: 14 amino acids, cysteine to phenylalanine. Only the CDR3 part of the read is kept: 42 bases, read in frame from the first base. According to the germline V gene, CDR1 reads SGHDT and CDR2 reads YYEEEE.